This T cell receptor (beta chain) was captured in a study of blood T cell repertoires in COVID-19. Study summary: The study drew acute and convalescent COVID-19 samples from the United States, Italy and Spain. The cDNA or gDNA used as material had been derived from T cells, B-cell-depleted T cells, or PBMCs.

Original analysis: Reference gene primer amplification yielded estimated nucleated cell counts. The assay was immunoSEQ multiplex PCR, and TCRdb's table has in-frame clones only and misses some. V, J and clone size were drawn from that table, and D and trimming were deduced from the DNA. The sample includes over 45,000 clones, just over 85% of them seen just once. This clonotype was obtained from a woman aged 80 or over with acute or convalescent COVID-19. The sequencing input was peripheral blood.

Here the CDR3 reads CASSDRNYGYTF. The CDR3 DNA is TGTGCCAGCAGCGACAGGAACTATGGCTACACCTTC. This chain uses TRBV27 with TRBJ1-2, with D possibly matching TRBD1 (6 bases). V was shortened by 6 bases and J by 2 bases, with 7 bases between the two germline ends. The CDR3 totals 12 residues. In germline, CDR1 is MNHEY, CDR2 SMNVEV (reference sequence).